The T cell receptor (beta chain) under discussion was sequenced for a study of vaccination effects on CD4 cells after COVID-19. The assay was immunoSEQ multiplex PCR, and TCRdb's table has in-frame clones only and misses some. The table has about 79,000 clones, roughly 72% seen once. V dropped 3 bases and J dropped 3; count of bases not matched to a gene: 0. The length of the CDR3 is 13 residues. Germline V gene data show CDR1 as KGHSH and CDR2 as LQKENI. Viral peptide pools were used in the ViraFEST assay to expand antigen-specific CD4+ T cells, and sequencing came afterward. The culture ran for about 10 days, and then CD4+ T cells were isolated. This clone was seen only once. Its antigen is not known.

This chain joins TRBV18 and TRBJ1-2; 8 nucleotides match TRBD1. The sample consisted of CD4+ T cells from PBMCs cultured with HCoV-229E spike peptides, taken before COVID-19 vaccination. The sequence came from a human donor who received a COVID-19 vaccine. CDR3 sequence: CASSPTGDYGYTF. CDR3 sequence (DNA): TGTGCCAGCTCACCGACAGGGGACTATGGCTACACCTTC.